This TCR beta chain stems from a study of cytotoxic CD8 clonotypes in ibrutinib-treated CLL. V lost 0 bases, J lost 7 bases, and 4 bases lay in between. This CDR3 is 12 amino acids long. The germline CDR1 and CDR2 sequences are LNHDA and SQIVND (reference sequence). In this sample, this clone turned up once. Sequencing was performed with immunoSEQ multiplex PCR; in TCRdb, only in-frame clones are kept and a portion is missing. The repertoire includes 100,000 to 150,000 clones, 70% to 90% of them detected once, and under 2.5% sits in the top ten. The sample consisted of PBMCs, taken after 24 months of ibrutinib treatment. The origin of this receptor is a human donor with chronic lymphocytic leukemia. V gene TRBV19 combines with J gene TRBJ1-5; no definite D call. CDR3 sequence reads: CASSIERQPQHF. The CDR3 DNA reads TGTGCCAGTAGTATAGAGAGGCAGCCCCAGCATTTT.